The present T cell receptor beta chain was sequenced within a study of blood T cell repertoires in COVID-19. About the study: COVID-19 samples, acute and convalescent, were from the United States, Italy and Spain.

This clone was detected only a few times. V lost 0 bases and J 7 bases, leaving 9 bases between the germline ends. Germline lookup yields CDR1 SGHTA and CDR2 FQGTGA. This CDR3 has 13 residues. Per the authors' pipeline: Quantification of nucleated cells was approximated via reference gene primer amplification. Clones were sequenced by immunoSEQ multiplex PCR, and TCRdb holds only the in-frame ones, with some missing. V and J calls plus clone size are reproduced from that table; the DNA served to infer D and trimming. Here the sample spans 200,000 to 300,000 clones, 70% to 90% being singletons. Those enrolled, adults aged roughly 18 to 89 years, came from 20 to 25 US areas.

The rearrangement links TRBV7-3 to TRBJ2-5, with D perhaps matching TRBD2 (6 bases). This TCR derives from a woman aged 40 to 50 with acute COVID-19. The sequencing sample was made of PBMCs or T cells enriched from blood (not recorded which). The CDR3 loop reads CASSLTAGGTQYF. The DNA for the CDR3 is TGTGCCAGCAGCTTAACAGCGGGTGGGACCCAGTACTTC.